These T cell receptor beta chains were read from a single sample in a study of spatial heterogeneity in lung cancer. TCRdb fed the 5' RACE reads into MiXCR, producing one record per CDR3 protein. This sample has about 38,000 distinct CDR3 sequences, with 6.5% to 9.5% found just once. Source: PBMCs, taken at surgery. The receptor source for this set is a male donor with early-stage non-small cell lung cancer. Both conserved end residues are part of each CDR3. D genes are given only for firm matches. Only part of the rows carry a size: once, few, many, or a class if the clone is expanded.

CASSVYSSGNTIYF	TGTGCCAGCAGCGTATACAGCTCTGGAAACACCATATATTTT	-	TRBJ1-3	TRBV9	many
CASSWVGAGLASYNEQFF	TGTGCCAGCAGTTGGGTCGGCGCGGGACTAGCCTCCTACAATGAGCAGTTCTTC	TRBD2	TRBJ2-1	TRBV25-1	few
CASSQGMDGELFF	TGTGCCAGCAGCCAGGGAATGGACGGGGAGCTGTTTTTT	-	TRBJ2-2	TRBV7-2	few
CASRDFRDTLNTEAFF	TGTGCCAGCAGAGACTTCCGGGACACGTTAAACACTGAAGCTTTCTTT	-	TRBJ1-1	TRBV7-6	few
CASSFDRIESGGYTF	TGTGCCAGCAGCTTTGACAGGATTGAGTCGGGTGGCTACACCTTC	-	TRBJ1-2	TRBV5-6	-
CSVEGQVETQYF	TGCAGCGTTGAAGGGCAGGTCGAGACCCAGTACTTC	-	TRBJ2-5	TRBV29-1	many
CSVEDSGANVLTF	TGCAGCGTTGAAGATTCTGGGGCCAACGTCCTGACTTTC	-	TRBJ2-6	TRBV29-1	few
CAISDSKGGSVGYTF	TGTGCCATCAGTGATTCCAAGGGGGGATCGGTAGGCTACACCTTC	-	TRBJ1-2	TRBV10-3	few
CASSPTIRTVNQPQHF	TGCGCCAGCAGCCCTACGATCCGGACAGTCAATCAGCCCCAGCATTTT	-	TRBJ1-5	TRBV4-1	many
CASSSLLGGKGNTEAFF	TGTGCCAGCAGCTCCCTGCTAGGGGGCAAAGGGAACACTGAAGCTTTCTTT	TRBD1	TRBJ1-1	TRBV7-9	many
CASSYSIGVTTSEAFF	TGTGCCAGCAGTTACTCGATCGGCGTCACCACTTCTGAAGCTTTCTTT	-	TRBJ1-1	TRBV6-6	many
CASFHPGPSGGAGPETQYF	TGTGCCAGCTTCCACCCTGGTCCTAGCGGGGGCGCTGGCCCAGAGACCCAGTACTTC	TRBD2	TRBJ2-5	TRBV7-6	many
CASSSAGTGDAEQYF	TGTGCCAGCAGTTCTGCCGGGACAGGGGATGCCGAGCAGTACTTC	TRBD1	TRBJ2-7	TRBV6-2/TRBV6-3	many
CASSQDPAGLSPSYEQYF	TGTGCCAGCAGCCAAGATCCGGCGGGTTTGTCACCCTCCTACGAGCAGTACTTC	-	TRBJ2-7	TRBV3-1	many
CATSDPTSPSGEQFF	TGTGCCACCAGTGATCCAACTAGCCCGTCGGGAGAGCAGTTCTTC	-	TRBJ2-1	TRBV24-1	many
CASSWGQENTEAFF	TGTGCCAGCTCTTGGGGCCAAGAGAACACTGAAGCTTTCTTT	-	TRBJ1-1	TRBV18	few
CASSQGTGFYEKLFF	TGCGCCAGCAGCCAGGGAACAGGATTCTATGAAAAACTGTTTTTT	-	TRBJ1-4	TRBV4-3	-
CASSEGSDTQYF	TGTGCCAGCAGTGAAGGGTCAGATACGCAGTATTTT	-	TRBJ2-3	TRBV2	few
CASSLGFTGGPYGYTF	TGTGCCAGCAGCTTAGGGTTTACAGGGGGCCCCTATGGCTACACCTTC	TRBD1	TRBJ1-2	TRBV7-2	many
CASSPGTPQETQYF	TGTGCCAGCTCACCCGGGACACCCCAAGAGACCCAGTACTTC	-	TRBJ2-5	TRBV18	few
CATSRGQNTEAFF	TGTGCCACCAGCAGAGGACAGAACACTGAAGCTTTCTTT	-	TRBJ1-1	TRBV15	many
CSAGRTSPDTQYF	TGCAGTGCTGGAAGGACTAGCCCAGATACGCAGTATTTT	TRBD2	TRBJ2-3	TRBV20-1	many
CSVTSRSSYNEQFF	TGCAGCGTTACTAGCAGGAGCTCCTACAATGAGCAGTTCTTC	-	TRBJ2-1	TRBV29-1	many
CASSEGGIYGYTF	TGTGCCAGCAGTGAAGGCGGGATCTATGGCTACACCTTC	-	TRBJ1-2	TRBV2	-
CASTQAGVSNQPQHF	TGTGCCAGCACCCAAGCAGGGGTGAGCAATCAGCCCCAGCATTTT	-	TRBJ1-5	TRBV12-3/TRBV12-4	few
CASSPGRIGGEDYGYTF	TGTGCCAGCAGCCCCGGAAGGATAGGGGGGGAAGACTATGGCTACACCTTC	-	TRBJ1-2	TRBV12-3/TRBV12-4	many
CAIRDNYGYTF	TGTGCCATCAGGGACAACTATGGCTACACCTTC	-	TRBJ1-2	TRBV10-3	few
CSAISGASYNEQFF	TGCAGTGCCATTAGCGGGGCCTCCTACAATGAGCAGTTCTTC	TRBD2	TRBJ2-1	TRBV20-1	many
CASRADGGGTEAFF	TGTGCCAGCAGGGCAGATGGGGGTGGAACTGAAGCTTTCTTT	-	TRBJ1-1	TRBV2	-
CASGGGYEQYF	TGTGCCAGCGGGGGTGGGTACGAGCAGTACTTC	-	TRBJ2-7	TRBV2	many
CASSFGGGVTEAFF	TGTGCCAGCAGTTTCGGGGGCGGGGTCACTGAAGCTTTCTTT	-	TRBJ1-1	TRBV12-3/TRBV12-4	many
CASSLEANLYGYTF	TGTGCCAGCAGCTTAGAAGCGAATCTCTATGGCTACACCTTC	-	TRBJ1-2	TRBV7-9	many
CAGSPGLAGGLAQYEQFF	TGTGCCGGCAGCCCCGGACTAGCGGGAGGTTTGGCACAGTATGAGCAGTTCTTC	TRBD2	TRBJ2-1	TRBV13	-
CASSPGTSGNTIYF	TGCGCCAGCAGCCCGGGGACATCTGGAAACACCATATATTTT	-	TRBJ1-3	TRBV5-1	many
CASSLERFDQETQYF	TGTGCCAGCAGCTTAGAGCGGTTCGACCAAGAGACCCAGTACTTC	-	TRBJ2-5	TRBV11-1	many
CSASASSDTQYF	TGCAGTGCTAGCGCTTCTTCGGATACGCAGTATTTT	-	TRBJ2-3	TRBV20-1	many
CASSLGQGLGYEQYF	TGTGCCAGCAGCCTTGGACAGGGCTTGGGGTACGAGCAGTACTTC	TRBD1	TRBJ2-7	TRBV7-2	few
CSVEDLRGNEQYF	TGCAGCGTTGAAGATCTACGGGGAAACGAGCAGTACTTC	-	TRBJ2-7	TRBV29-1	many
CASSGTGNSPLHF	TGTGCCAGCAGTGGGACAGGGAATTCACCCCTCCACTTT	TRBD1	TRBJ1-6	TRBV7-9	few
CSARDFGRRGEKLFF	TGCAGTGCTAGAGATTTTGGGCGCCGGGGGGAAAAACTGTTTTTT	-	TRBJ1-4	TRBV20-1	few
CATSRGLADEQYF	TGTGCCACCAGCAGAGGACTAGCCGACGAGCAGTACTTC	TRBD2	TRBJ2-7	TRBV15	-
CASSPTGSEAFF	TGTGCCAGCAGCCCTACCGGGAGTGAAGCTTTCTTT	-	TRBJ1-1	TRBV7-8	many
CASSKTGTGADTQYF	TGTGCCAGCAGCAAAACCGGGACAGGGGCAGATACGCAGTATTTT	TRBD1	TRBJ2-3	TRBV7-3	many
CASSLTGRSNYGYTF	TGTGCCAGCAGCTTAACGGGGCGAAGTAACTATGGCTACACCTTC	-	TRBJ1-2	TRBV7-2	-
CASSEVYAKNIQYF	TGTGCCAGCTCTGAGGTTTACGCCAAAAACATTCAGTACTTC	-	TRBJ2-4	TRBV12-3/TRBV12-4	many
CSVATQGAKNTEAFF	TGCAGCGTTGCCACGCAGGGGGCGAAGAACACTGAAGCTTTCTTT	TRBD1	TRBJ1-1	TRBV29-1	many
CASRRVSSYEQYF	TGTGCCAGCAGAAGGGTCAGCTCCTACGAGCAGTACTTC	-	TRBJ2-7	TRBV2	many
CASSQGEIPLSPLHF	TGTGCCAGCAGCCAAGGGGAAATCCCTTTGTCACCCCTCCACTTT	-	TRBJ1-6	TRBV4-2	many